The text below deals with one T cell receptor (beta chain). As yet, its antigen is unknown. A junction boundary mismatches the germline segment, possibly from a read error. This record comes from a study of OX40 agonist ivuxolimab in advanced cancers. About the research overall: Patient treatment consisted of intravenous ivuxolimab administration every 2 weeks at 0.01 to 10 mg/kg. Study-wide results and caveats: Among T cells, CD8+ cells averaged more expanded clones than CD4+ cells. Both CD4+ and CD8+ T cell populations in blood had undergone clonal expansion by week 6 at 0.1 to 3.0 mg/kg. People who partly responded at 0.1-3.0 mg/kg had some of the least clonal expansion seen.

The data were produced by immunoSEQ multiplex PCR, yet TCRdb's version contains in-frame clones alone and is incomplete. The repertoire holds 55,000 to 75,000 clones, with around 87% as singletons. This CDR3 spans 18 amino acids. CDR1 is SSHAT and CDR2 is FNYEAQ in the germline V gene (reference sequence). This TCR derives from an adult with an advanced solid tumor such as melanoma, head and neck, liver or kidney cancer. The chain is built from TRBV7-7 and TRBJ2-5; 15 bases are a match to TRBD2. Here the sequenced sample was CD4+ or CD8+ T cells sorted from blood, taken in a trial of the OX40 agonist ivuxolimab. The CDR3 reads CASSSGHLGLAGGETQYF. The CDR3 DNA is TGTGCTAGCAGTTCCGGCCACCTTGGACTAGCGGGGGGGGAGACCCAGTACTTC.